What follows is one T cell receptor beta chain and its context. Its antigen is not identified. Trimming pared 0 bases from V and 4 bases from J, leaving 3 bases between. Per germline, CDR1 SGHVS and CDR2 FNYEAQ. The CDR3 is 12 amino acids. The data were taken from a study of OX40 agonist ivuxolimab in advanced cancers. Looking at the study overall: Two cutaneous melanoma patients and one hepatocellular carcinoma patient, three in all, had partial responses.

Regarding the study as a whole: Individuals who were partial responders at 0.1-3.0 mg/kg had clonal expansion that ranked among the lowest. The study observed clonal expansion of CD4+ and CD8+ blood T cells by week 6 at 0.1 to 3.0 mg/kg.

Clones were read by immunoSEQ multiplex PCR, and TCRdb kept only the in-frame ones, dropping some. The sample has some 9,300 clones; roughly 63% are singletons. Samples of blood were obtained at baseline, on cycle 4 day 1, and on cycle 7 day 1. Specimen: CD4+ or CD8+ T cells sorted from blood, collected in a trial of the OX40 agonist ivuxolimab. This sequence joins TRBV7-6 and TRBJ1-1; D remains ambiguous. The source is an adult with an advanced solid tumor such as melanoma, head and neck, liver or kidney cancer. In DNA, the CDR3 is TGTGCCAGCAGCTTAGCGGGCACTGAAGCTTTCTTT. Translation: CASSLAGTEAFF.